The 27 T cell receptor beta chains below all came from one sample that was sequenced in a study of cytotoxic CD8 clonotypes in ibrutinib-treated CLL. Data came from immunoSEQ multiplex PCR; TCRdb stores just in-frame clones and leaves some out. Of 150,000 to 250,000 clones in the sample, approximately 72% are singletons; the top ten hold 13%. The material sequenced was PBMCs, taken after 24 months of ibrutinib treatment. All receptors come from a human donor with chronic lymphocytic leukemia.

This clone was counted only a few times. The V call is TRBV19, the J call TRBJ2-5, with D perhaps matching TRBD2 (5 bases). The germline CDR1 and CDR2 sequences are LNHDA and SQIVND (reference sequence). The CDR3 length is 13 residues. Trimming stripped 6 bases from V and 1 base from J, with 9 bases between. CDR3: CASRRVVQETQYF. CDR3 bases: TGTGCCAGTAGGAGGGTAGTCCAAGAGACCCAGTACTTC.

The chain uses TRBV15 and TRBJ1-5; TRBD1 is a possible D gene (6 bases). Germline-derived CDR1 and CDR2 are LNHNV and YYDKDF (reference sequence). The CDR3 sequence is 21 residues long. With 2 bases removed from V and 4 bases from J, the gap between germline ends came to 30 bases. The CDR3 nucleotides read TGTGCCACCAGCAGACCTCGACCCTGGACAGAATTAACCAAAACAAATCAGCCCCAGCATTTT. Translation: CATSRPRPWTELTKTNQPQHF.

The J gene is TRBJ2-7, the V gene TRBV6-7; TRBD2 aligns across 10 bases. TRBV6-7 is filed as an ORF, its function uncertain. The CDR3 contains 17 residues. J gave up 2 bases and V 4 bases, and 11 bases lay outside the gene matches. In nucleotides, the CDR3 is TGTGCCAGCAGTTTCCTACTCGTCACTAGCGGGACCTACGAGCAGTACTTC. Its translation is CASSFLLVTSGTYEQYF.

The chain recombines TRBV5-4 with TRBJ1-4, with D perhaps matching TRBD1 (5 bases). Trimming stripped 3 bases from V and 0 bases from J, with 9 bases between. The germline V gene has CDR1 SGHNT and CDR2 YYREEE (reference sequence). CDR3 size: 15 residues. The CDR3 nucleotides are TGTGCCAGCAGCTCGGGGCGGGCAACTAATGAAAAACTGTTTTTT. As protein: CASSSGRATNEKLFF.

V gene TRBV4-1 combines with J gene TRBJ2-1; D not certain. Germline V CDR1 and CDR2: MGHRA, YSYEKL. The V gene lost 1 base and the J gene lost 10 bases, with 14 bases spanning the gap. The CDR3 runs 14 residues. CDR3 nucleotide sequence: TGCGCCAGCAGCCAAGTCCTCCCCGGGTGGGAGCAGTTCTTC. It specifies CASSQVLPGWEQFF.

A few counts support this clone. The J gene is TRBJ1-5, the V gene TRBV30; D is undetermined. Germline-derived CDR1 and CDR2 are GTSNPN and SVGIG (reference sequence). Deletions cut 5 bases from V and 3 bases from J, with 11 bases between. The CDR3 sequence is 13 residues long. The CDR3 loop is CAWDPAFNQPQHF. In DNA form, the CDR3 reads TGTGCCTGGGACCCGGCCTTCAATCAGCCCCAGCATTTT. The full variable domain, in which reference TRBV30 and TRBJ1-5 provide the parts outside the CDR3, is SQTIHQWPATLVQPVGSPLSLECTVEGTSNPNLYWYRQAAGRGLQLLFYSVGIGQISSEVPQNLSASRPQDRQFILSSKKLLLSDSGFYLCAWDPAFNQPQHFGDGTRLSIL.

This clone came up a few times. The J gene is TRBJ2-7, the V gene TRBV15; D possibly uses TRBD1 or TRBD2 (7 bases each). The CDR3 length is 13 residues. Germline loops: CDR1 LNHNV, CDR2 YYDKDF (reference sequence). V lost 6 bases, J lost 5 bases, and 14 bases lay in between. The DNA of the CDR3 is TGTGCCACCAGAGGGAGGGGGCTCGACGAGCAGTACTTC. Its translation: CATRGRGLDEQYF.

The chain carries TRBV2 and TRBJ1-2; a possible D gene is TRBD1 (6 bases). Germline CDR1 reads SNHLY; CDR2 reads FYNNEI. The CDR3 runs to 15 residues. V lost 5 bases, J lost 4 bases, and 17 bases lay in between. In DNA form, the CDR3 reads TGTGCCAGCAGTAGGACGCGGGGGGGGCCCTATGGCTACACCTTC. Its translation is CASSRTRGGPYGYTF.

In this sample, this clone turned up a few times. The chain joins TRBV4-1 to TRBJ2-7; no clear D. Germline V gene lookup returns CDR1 MGHRA and CDR2 YSYEKL. CDR3 length: 15 amino acids. The ends were cut back, 0 bases at V and 3 bases at J, with 12 bases in the middle. For the CDR3, the DNA is TGCGCCAGCAGCCAAGATACAGCGATCTTCTACGAGCAGTACTTC. Translation gives CASSQDTAIFYEQYF.

To note about this clone: Other DNA sequences from this sample encode an identical CDR3 as well. The gene calls are TRBV27 and TRBJ2-1; D uncertain. This CDR3 contains 15 residues. Looked up from germline, CDR1 is MNHEY and CDR2 is SMNVEV (reference sequence). Trimming removed 3 bases from V and 0 bases from J, with 9 bases in between. CDR3 amino acids: CASSLSRSSYNEQFF. Here the CDR3 DNA reads TGTGCCAGCAGTTTGAGCAGGAGCTCCTACAATGAGCAGTTCTTC.

The chain employs TRBV28 and TRBJ1-1; a weak D match, TRBD1 (5 bases). This CDR3 has 13 amino acids. With 10 bases removed from V and 1 base from J, the gap between germline ends came to 13 bases. Germline V gives CDR1 MDHEN, CDR2 SYDVKM. This chain's CDR3 is CATVGLRNTEAFF. The CDR3 nucleotides are TGTGCCACCGTGGGACTGAGGAACACTGAAGCTTTCTTT.

The chain is built from TRBV4-1 and TRBJ2-5, with 10 bases identical to TRBD2. J lost 5 bases, V lost 0 bases, and 12 bases had no gene match. The CDR3 is 18 residues long. The germline gives CDR1 MGHRA, CDR2 YSYEKL. DNA for the CDR3: TGCGCCAGCAGCCAAGATCTCAGCGGGAGGGCCTTAACGGAGACCCAGTACTTC. Amino acids: CASSQDLSGRALTETQYF.

The chain has TRBV14 and TRBJ1-1; possible D gene TRBD1, 5 bases. Germline loops: CDR1 SGHDN, CDR2 FVKESK. Between the trimmed V and J ends, which lost 0 bases and 7 bases, there was a span of 9 bases. The CDR3 is made up of 13 amino acids. The CDR3 region is CASSQDREGEAFF. CDR3 nucleotide sequence: TGTGCCAGCAGCCAAGACAGGGAAGGTGAAGCTTTCTTT.

This rearrangement joins TRBV7-2 to TRBJ2-2; D call uncertain. The germline gives CDR1 SGHTA, CDR2 FQGNSA. This CDR3 spans 11 amino acids. The germline V and J ends were trimmed by 5 bases and 9 bases, with 7 bases remaining between them. This CDR3 reads CASSLNRELFF. In DNA form, the CDR3 reads TGTGCCAGCAGCCTTAACCGGGAGCTGTTTTTT. Based on the CDR3 plus reference TRBV7-2 and TRBJ2-2, the full variable domain is GAGVSQSPSNKVTEKGKDVELRCDPISGHTALYWYRQSLGQGLEFLIYFQGNSAPDKSGLPSDRFSAERTGGSVSTLTIQRTQQEDSAVYLCASSLNRELFFGEGSRLTVL.

The chain carries TRBV9 and TRBJ2-1; D is possibly TRBD1 (5 bases). V lost 2 bases to trimming and J lost 0 bases, with 9 bases between them. This CDR3 has 15 residues. CDR1 is SGDLS and CDR2 is YYNGEE in the germline V gene. The CDR3 loop is CASSVQGSSYNEQFF. The CDR3 DNA is TGTGCCAGCAGCGTTCAGGGAAGCTCCTACAATGAGCAGTTCTTC.

This clone was seen a few times. The J gene is TRBJ2-3, the V gene TRBV27; D gene uncertain. Trimming shortened V by 6 bases and J by 2 bases, and 3 bases separated the two germline ends. The CDR3 is 11 amino acids. Germline CDR1 reads MNHEY; CDR2 reads SMNVEV (reference sequence). The CDR3 sequence: CASSNTDTQYF. DNA for the CDR3: TGTGCCAGCAGCAACACAGATACGCAGTATTTT.

The chain employs TRBV25-1 and TRBJ1-1, with TRBD1 matching 10 bases. Trimming removed 5 bases from V and 6 bases from J; junction bases left unmatched: 9. There are 15 residues in the CDR3. In germline, CDR1 is MGHDK, CDR2 SYGVNS. CDR3 DNA: TGTGCCAGCAGTAAAACCGGGACAGGGGTCTCTGAAGCTTTCTTT. As protein: CASSKTGTGVSEAFF.

This clone showed up just once. This chain joins TRBV28 and TRBJ1-2; 9 bases align to TRBD1. V lost 5 bases, J lost 2 bases, and 12 bases stayed unmatched. Germline CDR1 reads MDHEN; CDR2 reads SYDVKM. The CDR3 covers 17 residues. CDR3 residues: CASSNNRDRVINYGYTF. CDR3 DNA sequence: TGTGCCAGCAGTAACAACCGGGACAGGGTTATCAACTATGGCTACACCTTC.

The CDR3: CASTRRDIDRGYGYTF. In nucleotides, the CDR3 is TGTGCCAGCACCCGAAGAGACATTGACAGAGGCTATGGCTACACCTTC. The chain uses TRBV11-2 and TRBJ1-2; D is possibly TRBD1 (5 bases). This CDR3 is built from 16 residues. Trimming removed 7 bases at V and 4 bases at J, with 22 bases between. Germline lookup yields CDR1 SGHAT and CDR2 FQNNGV.

The V and J genes are TRBV5-1 and TRBJ2-4; 7 nucleotides line up with TRBD1. This CDR3 has 15 residues. Unmatched junction bases numbered 4, after V lost 0 bases and J lost 4 bases. The germline gives CDR1 SGHRS, CDR2 YFSETQ. The CDR3, as DNA: TGCGCCAGCAGCTTGGCCTACAGGGGAAAAAACATTCAGTACTTC. Translated: CASSLAYRGKNIQYF.

The rearrangement uses TRBV7-6 and TRBJ2-1; D ambiguous. CDR1 SGHVS and CDR2 FNYEAQ come from the germline V gene. V was pared by 5 bases and J by 0 bases, with 11 bases between. This CDR3 has 15 amino acids. The CDR3 region is CASSPTESSYNEQFF. The DNA of the CDR3 is TGTGCCAGCAGCCCGACGGAAAGCTCCTACAATGAGCAGTTCTTC.

The rearrangement links TRBV7-9 to TRBJ1-2; TRBD1 agrees at 7 bases. Germline CDR1 is SEHNR and CDR2 is FQNEAQ (reference sequence). The CDR3 runs to 16 residues. Losses at the gene ends were 1 base for V and 5 bases for J; bases not matched to a gene: 10. The chain's CDR3 is CASSLGTRQGRYGYTF. The DNA for the CDR3 is TGTGCCAGCAGCTTAGGGACCCGACAGGGAAGGTATGGCTACACCTTC.

This clone was seen more than once but under ten times. This sequence joins TRBV29-1 and TRBJ2-1; weak D call: TRBD1 (6 bases). Germline values: CDR1 SQVTM, CDR2 ANQGSEA. This CDR3 is 12 amino acids long. The V and J ends lost 4 bases and 6 bases respectively, with 10 bases between them. CDR3: CSVVGAGNEQFF. The CDR3 DNA sequence: TGCAGCGTTGTGGGGGCGGGCAATGAGCAGTTCTTC.

This clone has more than one count but fewer than ten. The rearrangement links TRBV5-1 to TRBJ2-3; D could derive from TRBD1 or TRBD2 (5 bases each). The germline gives CDR1 SGHRS, CDR2 YFSETQ. V lost 0 bases to trimming and J lost 0 bases, with 8 bases between them. The CDR3 extends over 15 amino acids. The CDR3 nucleotides are TGCGCCAGCAGCTTGGTGGGGGTCAGCACAGATACGCAGTATTTT. Translating it yields CASSLVGVSTDTQYF.

The gene calls are TRBV18 and TRBJ2-1, with D possibly matching TRBD2 (6 bases). Looked up from germline, CDR1 is KGHSH and CDR2 is LQKENI. This CDR3 contains 15 residues. V shed 2 bases and J shed 3 bases, with 11 bases lying between them. The DNA of the CDR3 is TGTGCCAGCTCACCAGAGGGACTCGGCTACAATGAGCAGTTCTTC. It encodes CASSPEGLGYNEQFF.

This sequence joins TRBV27 and TRBJ2-7, with D possibly called TRBD1 or TRBD2 (6 bases each). The V gene's germline CDR1 is MNHEY and CDR2 SMNVEV (reference sequence). V shed 3 bases and J shed 4 bases, with 13 bases lying between them. The length of the CDR3 is 14 residues. The CDR3 DNA is TGTGCCAGCAGTTTTATCGGGGGCACATACGAGCAGTACTTC. It yields the protein CASSFIGGTYEQYF.

The chain has TRBV4-3 and TRBJ1-2; 8 nucleotides match TRBD1. CDR1 is LGHNA and CDR2 is YSLEER in the germline V gene. The CDR3 sequence is 14 residues long. J lost 4 bases, V lost 0 bases, and 1 base had no gene match. The CDR3 is CASSQDGQGYGYTF. The CDR3 nucleotides read TGCGCCAGCAGCCAAGACGGACAGGGCTATGGCTACACCTTC.